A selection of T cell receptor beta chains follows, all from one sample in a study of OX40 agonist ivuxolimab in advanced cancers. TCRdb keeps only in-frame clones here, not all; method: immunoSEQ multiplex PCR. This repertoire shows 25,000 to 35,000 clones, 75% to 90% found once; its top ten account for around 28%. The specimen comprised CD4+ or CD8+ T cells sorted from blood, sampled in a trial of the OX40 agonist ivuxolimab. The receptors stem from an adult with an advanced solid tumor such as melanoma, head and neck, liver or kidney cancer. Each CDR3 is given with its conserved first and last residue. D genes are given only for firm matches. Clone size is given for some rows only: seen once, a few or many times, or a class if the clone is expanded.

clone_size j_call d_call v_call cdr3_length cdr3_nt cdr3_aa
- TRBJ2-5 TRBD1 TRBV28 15 TGTGCCAGCAGTGCGATCGACAGGGGTAAGGAGACCCAGTACTTC CASSAIDRGKETQYF
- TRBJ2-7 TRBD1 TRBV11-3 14 TGTGCCAGCAGTCACAGGGGCAGGTCAAACGAGCAGTACTTC CASSHRGRSNEQYF
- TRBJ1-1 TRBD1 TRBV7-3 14 TGTGCCAGCAGCAGGACAGGGTCGAACACTGAAGCTTTCTTT CASSRTGSNTEAFF
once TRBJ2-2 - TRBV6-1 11 TGTGCCAGCGGCCAAACCGGGGAGCTGTTTTTT CASGQTGELFF
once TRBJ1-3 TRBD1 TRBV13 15 TGTGCCAGCAGCATAACAGGGGATGGTGAAAACACCATATATTTT CASSITGDGENTIYF
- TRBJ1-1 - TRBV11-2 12 TGTGCCAGCAGCTTACGGGACACTGAAGCTTTCTTT CASSLRDTEAFF
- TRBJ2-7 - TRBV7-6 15 TGTGCCAGCAGCCGGGACGGAATTAGCTCCTACGAGCAGTACTTC CASSRDGISSYEQYF
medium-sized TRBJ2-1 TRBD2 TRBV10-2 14 TGCGCCAGCAGTGAGTCGTGGACTAGCGGGGAGCAGTTCTTC CASSESWTSGEQFF
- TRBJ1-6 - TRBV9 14 TGTGCCAGCAGCTCCTCCGGGCTAGGTTCACCCCTCCACTTT CASSSSGLGSPLHF
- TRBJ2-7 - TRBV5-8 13 TGTGCCAGCAGCTTCGGCAGAGGCTACGAGCAGTACTTC CASSFGRGYEQYF
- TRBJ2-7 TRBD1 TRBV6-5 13 TGTGCCAGCAGTTCTCAGGGGGCCTACGAGCAGTACTTC CASSSQGAYEQYF
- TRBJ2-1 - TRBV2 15 TGTGCCAGCAGTGAACGGACCGGCTACTACAATGAGCAGTTCTTC CASSERTGYYNEQFF
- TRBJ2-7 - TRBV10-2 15 TGCGCCAGCAGTGATGTCCAGGTTACATCGGACGAGCAGTACTTC CASSDVQVTSDEQYF
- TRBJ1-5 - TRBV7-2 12 TGTGCCAGCAGCTTAGTAGCCGGGTCCACAAATTTT CASSLVAGSTNF
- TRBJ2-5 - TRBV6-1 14 TGTGCCAGCAGTGAAATGGGGTTTGGAGAGACCCAGTACTTC CASSEMGFGETQYF
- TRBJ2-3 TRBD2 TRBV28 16 TGTGCCAGCCAATGGTTTGCCGCGGGAGGGATAGATACGCAGTATTTT CASQWFAAGGIDTQYF
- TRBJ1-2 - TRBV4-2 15 TGTGCCAGCAGCCAAGAACCAGGTCCTAACTATGGCTACACCTTC CASSQEPGPNYGYTF
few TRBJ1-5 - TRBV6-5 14 TGTGCCAGCAGTACAGGACAGAAGAATCAGCCCCAGCATTTT CASSTGQKNQPQHF
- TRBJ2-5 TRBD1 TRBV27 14 TGTGCCAGCAGTCCGAACAGGGGCTGGGAGACCCAGTACTTC CASSPNRGWETQYF
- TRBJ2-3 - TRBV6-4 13 TGTGCCAGCAGTGACAAGGCTACAGATACGCAGTATTTT CASSDKATDTQYF
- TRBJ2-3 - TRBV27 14 TGTGCCAGCAGTTTAGGGCGGGACACAGATACGCAGTATTTT CASSLGRDTDTQYF
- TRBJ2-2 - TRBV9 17 TGTGCCAGCAGCCCAAGGGTTGGGACACCGAACACCGGGGAGCTGTTTTTT CASSPRVGTPNTGELFF
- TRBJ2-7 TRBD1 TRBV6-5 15 TGTGCCAGCAGGGGAATCGACAGGGGGCAATACGAGCAGTACTTC CASRGIDRGQYEQYF
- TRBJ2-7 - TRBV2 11 TGTGCCAGCAGTGACGGACTCCTTTCGTACTTC CASSDGLLSYF
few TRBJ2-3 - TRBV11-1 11 TGTGCCAGCAGCTTAAAGGGTACGCAGTATTTT CASSLKGTQYF
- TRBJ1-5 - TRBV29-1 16 TGCAGCGCCACTATCCCGTCGGGCGGAAGCAATCAGCCCCAGCATTTT CSATIPSGGSNQPQHF
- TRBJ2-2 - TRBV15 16 TGTGCCACCAGCAGAGATCCCCCCAGAATCACCGGGGAGCTGTTTTTT CATSRDPPRITGELFF
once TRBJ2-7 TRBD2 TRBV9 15 TGTGCCAGCAGCGAGCGGGGGGAGACCTCCTACGAGCAGTACTTC CASSERGETSYEQYF
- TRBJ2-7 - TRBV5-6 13 TGTGCCAGCAGCTTGGGCAGTTCCTACGAGCAGTACTTC CASSLGSSYEQYF
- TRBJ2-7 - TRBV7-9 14 TGTGCCAGCAGCTTTTCCCAGGGTGGCTACGAGCAGTACTTC CASSFSQGGYEQYF
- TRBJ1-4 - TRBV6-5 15 TGTGCCAGCAGCCCCTCCTGGAGACATAATGAAAAACTGTTTTTT CASSPSWRHNEKLFF
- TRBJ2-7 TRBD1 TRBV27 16 TGTGCCAGCAGTTTATCGCAGGGGGTCCTACCTTACGAGCAGTACTTC CASSLSQGVLPYEQYF
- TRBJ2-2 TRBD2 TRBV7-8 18 TGTGCCAGCAGTCTTAATACTCTAGCGGAGTCGAACACCGGGGAGCTGTTTTTT CASSLNTLAESNTGELFF
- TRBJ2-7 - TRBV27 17 TGTGCCAGCAGTCACCTTACCTACCGGGACGGCACCTACGAGCAGTACTTC CASSHLTYRDGTYEQYF
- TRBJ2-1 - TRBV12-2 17 TGTGCAAGTCGCCTACTGATGACTAGTAAGGACTACAATGAGCAGTTCTTC CASRLLMTSKDYNEQFF
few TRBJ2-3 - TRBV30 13 TGTGCCTGCCGACCGAGGGGAACAGATACGCAGTATTTT CACRPRGTDTQYF
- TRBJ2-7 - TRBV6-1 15 TGTGCTAGCCCCCCAGGGGTCGGAGCCTACTACGAGCAGTACTTC CASPPGVGAYYEQYF
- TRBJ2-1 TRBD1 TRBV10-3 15 TGTGCCATCAGAAGACAGGGGGCTGGTTACAATGAGCAGTTCTTC CAIRRQGAGYNEQFF
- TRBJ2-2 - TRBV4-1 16 TGCGCCAGCAGCCAAGCTGGTAGCGTAAACACCGGGGAGCTGTTTTTT CASSQAGSVNTGELFF
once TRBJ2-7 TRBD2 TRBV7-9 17 TGTGCCAGCAGCACCCGGACTAGCGGGACTCAGACCTACGAGCAGTACTTC CASSTRTSGTQTYEQYF
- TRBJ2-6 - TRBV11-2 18 TGTGCCAGCAGCTTAGCCTTTGGAAACAGGGCTGGGGCCAACGTCCTGACTTTC CASSLAFGNRAGANVLTF
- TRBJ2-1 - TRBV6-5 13 TGTGCCAGCAGAGATCAAGACTACAATGAGCAGTTCTTC CASRDQDYNEQFF
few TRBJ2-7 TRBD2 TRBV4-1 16 TGCGCCAGCAGCCAGACCGCGGGGGGATCCCTCTACGAGCAGTACTTC CASSQTAGGSLYEQYF
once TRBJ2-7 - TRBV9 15 TGTGCCAGCAGCACCACCGGGACATCTTCCTACGAGCAGTACTTC CASSTTGTSSYEQYF
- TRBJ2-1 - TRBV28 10 TGTGCCAGCAGTTTAAATGAGCAGTTCTTC CASSLNEQFF
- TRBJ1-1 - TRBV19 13 TGTGCCAGTTGCGACACCCTGGGGACTGAAGCTTTCTTT CASCDTLGTEAFF
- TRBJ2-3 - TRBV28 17 TGTGCCAGCAATAGAAACTGGCCCGGGGAGAGCACAGATACGCAGTATTTT CASNRNWPGESTDTQYF
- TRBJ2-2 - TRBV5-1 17 TGCGCCAGCAGCTTGGGGGCAGGACGACGGAACACCGGGGAGCTGTTTTTT CASSLGAGRRNTGELFF
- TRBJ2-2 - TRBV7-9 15 TGTGCCAGCAGCTATGACAGGACGGGACCCGGGGAGCTGTTTTTT CASSYDRTGPGELFF
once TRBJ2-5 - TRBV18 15 TGTGCCAGCTCACCCAAATCCTGGGACGCGGAGACCCAGTACTTC CASSPKSWDAETQYF
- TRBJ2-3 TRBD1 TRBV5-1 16 TGCGCCAGCAGCTTTAGGGGGCGCGGACCCACAGATACGCAGTATTTT CASSFRGRGPTDTQYF
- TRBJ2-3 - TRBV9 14 TGTGCCAGCAGCGTTGGCAGCGCCACAGATACGCAGTATTTT CASSVGSATDTQYF
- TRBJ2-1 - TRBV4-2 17 TGTGCCAGCAGCCACCCCGCTTATGGGAGCTCCTACAATGAGCAGTTCTTC CASSHPAYGSSYNEQFF
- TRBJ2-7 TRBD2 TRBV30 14 TGTGCCTGGAGATCAAGCGGGAGGCTCTACGAGCAGTACTTC CAWRSSGRLYEQYF
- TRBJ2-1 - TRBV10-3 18 TGTGCCATCAGTGTCCTCGTTCCCCGGAGGGCCCCCCTCCATGAGCAGTTCTTC CAISVLVPRRAPLHEQFF
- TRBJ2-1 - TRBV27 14 TGTGCCAGCAGAAGTAGCAGCTCCTACAATGAGCAGTTCTTC CASRSSSSYNEQFF
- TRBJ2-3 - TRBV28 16 TGTGCCAGCAGTTTTGGGGCGGATTCTAGCACAGATACGCAGTATTTT CASSFGADSSTDTQYF
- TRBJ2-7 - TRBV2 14 TGTGCCAGCAGTGATTGGGGAAATTCCTACGAGCAGTACTTC CASSDWGNSYEQYF